This T cell receptor (beta chain) was captured in a study of radiotherapy plus CTLA-4 blockade in lung cancer. Study as a whole: In around 17% of patients, objective responses were seen; roughly 28% had disease control.

Turning to this clone: As yet, its antigen is unknown.

Overall study results and limits: After radiotherapy and ipilimumab, tumor-derived clones expanded in peripheral blood. Best predicting response, reportedly, were early blood T cell clone dynamics, with interferon-beta.

The study gave focal radiation plus ipilimumab CTLA-4 blockade to patients with chemo-refractory metastatic non-small-cell lung cancer. Here immunoSEQ multiplex PCR was the method, and the copy in TCRdb shows in-frame clones only, minus some. This table has approximately 110,000 clones, roughly four fifths appearing once. J gave up 6 bases and V 5 bases, and 6 bases lay outside the gene matches. The CDR3 runs 15 residues. From germline, CDR1 is SEHNR and CDR2 FQNEAQ (reference sequence). The sample here was peripheral blood, taken from a patient treated with radiotherapy plus ipilimumab. The sequence derives from a human donor with non-small cell lung cancer that progressed on radiotherapy plus ipilimumab. Some clones in this sample may be carry-over from other donors' samples. V and J are TRBV7-9 and TRBJ1-6; 8 bases are shared with TRBD1. CDR3: CASSVGQGLNSPLHF. The CDR3 coding sequence is TGTGCCAGCAGCGTCGGACAGGGCCTTAATTCACCCCTCCACTTT.